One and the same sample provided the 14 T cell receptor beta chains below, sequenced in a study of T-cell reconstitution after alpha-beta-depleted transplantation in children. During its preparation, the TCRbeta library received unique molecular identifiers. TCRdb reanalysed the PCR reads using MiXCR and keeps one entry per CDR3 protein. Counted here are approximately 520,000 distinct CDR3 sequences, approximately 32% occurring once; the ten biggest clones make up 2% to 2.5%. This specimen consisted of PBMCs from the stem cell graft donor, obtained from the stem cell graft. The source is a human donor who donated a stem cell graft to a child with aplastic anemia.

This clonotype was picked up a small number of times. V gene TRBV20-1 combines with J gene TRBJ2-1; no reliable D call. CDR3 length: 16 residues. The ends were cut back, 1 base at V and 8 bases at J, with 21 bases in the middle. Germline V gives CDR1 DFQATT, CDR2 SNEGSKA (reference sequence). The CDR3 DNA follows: TGCAGTGCTAGAGCGCTTTATTCAGGAGAGTACCATGAGCAGTTCTTC. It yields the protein CSARALYSGEYHEQFF.

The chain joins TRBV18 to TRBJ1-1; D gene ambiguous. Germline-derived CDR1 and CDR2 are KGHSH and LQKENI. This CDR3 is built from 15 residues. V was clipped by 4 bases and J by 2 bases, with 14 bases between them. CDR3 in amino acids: CASSRRRPDNTEAFF. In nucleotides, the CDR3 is TGTGCCAGCTCACGACGACGTCCAGACAACACTGAAGCTTTCTTT.

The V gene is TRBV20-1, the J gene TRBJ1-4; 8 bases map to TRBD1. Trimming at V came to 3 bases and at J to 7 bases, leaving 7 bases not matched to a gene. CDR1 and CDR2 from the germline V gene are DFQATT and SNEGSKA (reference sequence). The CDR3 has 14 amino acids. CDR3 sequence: CSASGQGLSEKLFF. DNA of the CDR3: TGCAGTGCTAGCGGACAGGGCCTTAGTGAAAAACTGTTTTTT.

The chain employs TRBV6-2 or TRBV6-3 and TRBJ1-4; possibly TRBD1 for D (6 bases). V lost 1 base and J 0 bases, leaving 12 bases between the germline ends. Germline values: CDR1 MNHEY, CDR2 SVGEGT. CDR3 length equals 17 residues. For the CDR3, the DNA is TGTGCCAGCAGTTACTACGAGAGGACAGCAACTAATGAAAAACTGTTTTTT. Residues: CASSYYERTATNEKLFF.

CDR3 nucleotide sequence: TGTGCCAGCAGCTTAGTTGCCGGGACAGGGGGATTTACTGAAGCTTTCTTT. Translated, it gives CASSLVAGTGGFTEAFF. The chain joins TRBV7-6 to TRBJ1-1, with TRBD1 matching over 11 bases. This CDR3 is 17 amino acids long. Germline CDR1 is SGHVS and CDR2 is FNYEAQ. The V gene end was trimmed by 1 base and the J gene end by 5 bases; junction bases not matched to a gene: 9.

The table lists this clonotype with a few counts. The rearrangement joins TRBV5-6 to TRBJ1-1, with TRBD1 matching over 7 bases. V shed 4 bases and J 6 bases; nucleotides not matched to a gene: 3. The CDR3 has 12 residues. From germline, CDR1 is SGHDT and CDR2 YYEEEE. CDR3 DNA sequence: TGTGCCAGCAGCCCGACAGGGTCTGAAGCTTTCTTT. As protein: CASSPTGSEAFF. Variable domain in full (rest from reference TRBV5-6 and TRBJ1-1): DAGVTQSPTHLIKTRGQQVTLRCSPKSGHDTVSWYQQALGQGPQFIFQYYEEEERQRGNFPDRFSGHQFPNYSSELNVNALLLGDSALYLCASSPTGSEAFFGQGTRLTVV.

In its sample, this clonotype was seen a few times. The CDR3 region has the DNA TGTGCCAGCAGCCCTACGGGACAGGGTGGCACTGAAGCTTTCTTT. Its protein product is CASSPTGQGGTEAFF. The rearrangement uses TRBV5-4 and TRBJ1-1; 9 bases agree with TRBD1. CDR3 length: 15 amino acids. CDR1 and CDR2 (germline): SGHNT, YYREEE (reference sequence). Trimming cost V 4 bases and J 4 bases; bases outside gene matches: 8.

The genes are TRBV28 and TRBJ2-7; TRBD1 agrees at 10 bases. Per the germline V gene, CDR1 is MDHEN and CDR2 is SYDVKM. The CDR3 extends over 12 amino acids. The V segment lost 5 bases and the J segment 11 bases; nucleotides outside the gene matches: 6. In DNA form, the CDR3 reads TGTGCCAGCAGTGGCCGGGACAGGGGAGAGTACTTC. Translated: CASSGRDRGEYF.

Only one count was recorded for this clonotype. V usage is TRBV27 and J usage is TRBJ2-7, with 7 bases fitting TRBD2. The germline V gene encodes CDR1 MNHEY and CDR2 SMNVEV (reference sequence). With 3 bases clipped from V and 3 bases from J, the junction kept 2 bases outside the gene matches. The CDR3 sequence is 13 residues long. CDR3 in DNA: TGTGCCAGCAGTTTCGGACTAGACTACGAGCAGTACTTC. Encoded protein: CASSFGLDYEQYF.

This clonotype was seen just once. CDR3 residues: CASRVEGWAGELFF. The CDR3 DNA reads TGTGCCAGCCGAGTTGAAGGGTGGGCCGGGGAGCTGTTTTTT. The genes are TRBV6-2 or TRBV6-3 and TRBJ2-2, with D hard to call. CDR1 and CDR2 (germline): MNHEY, SVGEGT. V was shortened by 8 bases and J by 6 bases, with 16 bases between the two germline ends. CDR3 size: 14 residues.

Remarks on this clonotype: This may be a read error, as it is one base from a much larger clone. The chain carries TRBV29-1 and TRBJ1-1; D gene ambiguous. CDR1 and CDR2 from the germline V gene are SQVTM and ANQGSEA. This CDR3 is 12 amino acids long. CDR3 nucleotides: TGCAGCGTTGAAGCAGGCAACACTGAAGCTTACTTT. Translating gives CSVEAGNTEAYF.

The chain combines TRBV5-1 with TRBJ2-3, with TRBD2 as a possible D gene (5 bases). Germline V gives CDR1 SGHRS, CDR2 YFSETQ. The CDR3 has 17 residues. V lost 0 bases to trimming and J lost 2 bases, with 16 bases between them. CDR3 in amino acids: CASSLASLWESTDTQYF. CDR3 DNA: TGCGCCAGCAGCTTGGCCAGTTTGTGGGAGTCCACAGATACGCAGTATTTT.

CDR3 amino acids: CASGQLNTEAFF. CDR3 DNA sequence: TGTGCCAGCGGACAGCTGAACACTGAAGCTTTCTTT. This chain joins TRBV2 and TRBJ1-1; possible D gene TRBD1, 6 bases. V was pared by 8 bases and J by 0 bases, with 7 bases between. From germline, CDR1 is SNHLY and CDR2 FYNNEI. The CDR3 contains 12 residues. The full variable domain, rest sourced from reference TRBV2 and TRBJ1-1, is EPEVTQTPSHQVTQMGQEVILRCVPISNHLYFYWYRQILGQKVEFLVSFYNNEISEKSEIFDDQFSVERPDGSNFTLKIRSTKLEDSAMYFCASGQLNTEAFFGQGTRLTVV.

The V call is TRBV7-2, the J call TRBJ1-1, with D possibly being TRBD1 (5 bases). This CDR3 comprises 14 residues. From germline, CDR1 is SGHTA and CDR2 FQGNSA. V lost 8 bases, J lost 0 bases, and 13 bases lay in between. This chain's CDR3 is CASGPGLLNTEAFF. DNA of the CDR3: TGTGCCAGCGGACCGGGACTCTTGAACACTGAAGCTTTCTTT.